This TCR beta chain stems from a study of T cells after yellow fever vaccination. Whole-study findings and limits: Repertoires sorted by FACS could include abundant clonotypes that are contaminants from the bulk population. Peaking on day 5 versus 15, the secondary response was faster but weaker. Post-booster reappearance was seen for most primary-vaccination clones (about 96% CD4, 75% to 90% CD8).

TCR cDNA was made by 5'RACE template switching, adding a universal primer site and UMIs. A single record per CDR3 protein comes from TCRdb applying MiXCR to the 5' RACE reads. The sample has hundreds of thousands of distinct CDR3 sequences, around 4% seen once. This clonotype came up many times. As yet, its antigen is unknown. Trimming cost V 1 base and J 10 bases, with 18 bases left between them. CDR3 length equals 15 residues. Germline assignment: CDR1 SGHDT and CDR2 YYEEEE. This TCR derives from a man younger than 30 who received the YFV17D yellow fever vaccine. The V call is TRBV5-6, the J call TRBJ2-1; the D gene is possibly TRBD1 (5 bases). The sequences come from PBMCs, collected on the day of the yellow fever booster vaccination. The CDR3 loop is CASSLRTTRALEQFF. The CDR3 bases are TGTGCCAGCAGCTTGAGGACAACCCGGGCATTGGAGCAGTTCTTC.